This T cell receptor (beta chain) was profiled in a study of T-cell memory formation after mild COVID-19. Whole-study findings and limits: SARS-CoV-2 specificity was not confirmed for second-wave clones peaking on day 37.

From the 5' RACE reads, TCRdb called clonotypes with MiXCR, one entry per CDR3 protein. Here the sample spans roughly 600,000 distinct CDR3 sequences, 15% to 20% being singletons. Trimming at V came to 3 bases and at J to 0 bases, leaving 4 bases not matched to a gene. The CDR3 contains 14 residues. Germline assignment: CDR1 DFQATT and CDR2 SNEGSKA (reference sequence). Concerning this clonotype: The antigen remains unidentified.

This sequence was found in an adult woman who had mild COVID-19 (a few samples of this study predate the infection). Cell type and time point are not known. Sequenced: PBMCs or a T cell subset sorted from them (not recorded which). The chain joins TRBV20-1 to TRBJ2-7, with 8 bases aligning to TRBD1. The CDR3 nucleotides are TGCAGTGCTAGCTGGACAGGGTCCTCCTACGAGCAGTACTTC. Translating gives CSASWTGSSYEQYF.